This T cell receptor beta chain was retrieved from a study of tumor-infiltrating lymphocytes in primary liver carcinoma. CDR3 length: 13 residues. Germline loops: CDR1 SQVTM, CDR2 ANQGSEA. Trimming removed 5 bases from V and 0 bases from J, with 7 bases in between. This clonotype was recorded at least ten times. Out of unsorted whole blood came the blood RNA, and germline DNA was extracted as well. The authors made TCR beta cDNA from around 500 ng total RNA with a constant-region primer. Slightly modified ARM-PCR with three nested multiplex PCR rounds yielded TCR beta libraries. Running roughly 10 cycles apiece, the first two PCR rounds relied on TRBV1-TRBV30 forward primers together with a C-beta reverse primer. Using its own MiXCR run on the multiplex PCR reads, TCRdb lists one record per CDR3 protein. The table includes around 330,000 distinct CDR3 sequences, around three fifths detected once.

The receptor comes from a woman aged 25 to 39 with primary liver carcinoma and hepatitis B virus infection. The chain employs TRBV29-1 and TRBJ1-4, with D possibly TRBD1 on 5 matching bases. Sequencing was performed on peripheral blood. CDR3 region: CSVLGATNEKLFF. The CDR3 DNA follows: TGCAGCGTTTTAGGGGCAACTAATGAAAAACTGTTTTTT. Combining the CDR3 with reference TRBV29-1 and TRBJ1-4 gives the whole variable domain SAVISQKPSRDICQRGTSLTIQCQVDSQVTMMFWYRQQPGQSLTLIATANQGSEATYESGFVIDKFPISRPNLTFSTLTVSNMSPEDSSIYLCSVLGATNEKLFFGSGTQLSVL.